The subject of this entry is one T cell receptor (beta chain). Its specificity is not known. The sample carries other DNA sequences with the same CDR3. The sample belongs to a study of CD8+ T cells in alopecia areata. Across the whole study: It was oral tofacitinib, at 5 to 10 mg twice daily, that treated patients received. Study-level results: Greater clonality was observed in lesional scalp samples, especially alopecia totalis/universalis, versus normal scalp. Scalp sample sequencing also detects resident alphabeta T cells of normal skin.

RNA, once extracted, was reverse transcribed into cDNA for use as the sequencing template. Using immunoSEQ multiplex PCR, the repertoire was profiled, and TCRdb retains in-frame clones only, with some absent. The profile covers 200,000 to 250,000 clones, with about two thirds appearing a single time and 1% to 1.5% taken by the ten largest. V dropped 0 bases and J dropped 7 bases, with 4 bases sitting between them. CDR3 length equals 11 residues. The germline V gene has CDR1 GTSNPN and CDR2 SVGIG (reference sequence). Samples from alopecia areata patients were lesional scalp punch biopsies and peripheral blood.

The specimen was CD4+ T cells sorted from blood, collected at week 0. J is TRBJ1-5 and V is TRBV30; D uncertain. This TCR derives from a human donor with alopecia areata. This chain's CDR3 is CAWSVGQPQHF. CDR3 nucleotide sequence: TGTGCCTGGAGTGTGGGACAGCCCCAGCATTTT.